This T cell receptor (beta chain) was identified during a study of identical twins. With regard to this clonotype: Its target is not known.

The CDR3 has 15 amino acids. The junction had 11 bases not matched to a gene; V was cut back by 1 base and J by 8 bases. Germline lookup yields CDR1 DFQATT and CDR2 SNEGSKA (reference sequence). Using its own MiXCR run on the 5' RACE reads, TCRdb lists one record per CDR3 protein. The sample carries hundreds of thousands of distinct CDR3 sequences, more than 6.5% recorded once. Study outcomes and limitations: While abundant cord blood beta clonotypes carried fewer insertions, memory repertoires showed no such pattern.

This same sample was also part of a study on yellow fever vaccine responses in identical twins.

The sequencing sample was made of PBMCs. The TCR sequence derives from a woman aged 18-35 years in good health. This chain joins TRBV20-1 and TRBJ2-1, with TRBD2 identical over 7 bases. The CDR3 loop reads CSARAALRGRYEQFF. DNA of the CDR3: TGCAGTGCTAGAGCAGCCTTGCGGGGGAGGTATGAGCAGTTCTTC.